One T cell receptor beta chain is described in this entry. Its antigen is not identified. The sample is drawn from a study of cytomegalovirus exposure and HLA in healthy donors. For the study at large: Unique TCRs from HLA-typed donors, about 85 million of them, were held in an early data release.

Germline loops: CDR1 MDHEN, CDR2 SYDVKM. V shed 7 bases, J shed 0 bases, and the junction held 9 bases outside the gene matches. The CDR3 runs to 18 residues. Study results and limitations: Association of a missense DCLRE1C variant with TCR beta V- and J-gene trimming was reported in a later analysis.

PCR employed 60 Vbeta and 13 Jbeta primers. The repertoire was sequenced with immunoSEQ multiplex PCR; TCRdb's copy has only in-frame clones and lacks some. Here the sample spans some 120,000 clones, nearly 75% being singletons. Input material: PBMCs. The sequence came from a man between 25 and 39 years old in good health and CMV-seropositive. This rearrangement joins TRBV28 to TRBJ2-6; 10 bases are shared with TRBD1. CDR3 region: CASIDRDRGRSGANVLTF. The CDR3 DNA reads TGTGCCAGCATTGACCGGGACAGGGGCCGCTCTGGGGCCAACGTCCTGACTTTC.